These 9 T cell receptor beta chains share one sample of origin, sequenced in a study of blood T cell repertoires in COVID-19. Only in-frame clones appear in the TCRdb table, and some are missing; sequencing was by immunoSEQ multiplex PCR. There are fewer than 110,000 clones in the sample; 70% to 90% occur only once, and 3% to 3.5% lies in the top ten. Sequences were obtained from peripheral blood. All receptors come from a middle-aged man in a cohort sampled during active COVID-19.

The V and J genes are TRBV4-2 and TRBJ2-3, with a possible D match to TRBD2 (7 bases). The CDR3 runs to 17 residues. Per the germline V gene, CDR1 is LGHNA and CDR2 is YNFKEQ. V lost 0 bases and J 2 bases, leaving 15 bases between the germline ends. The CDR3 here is CASSQEVGGGFTDTQYF. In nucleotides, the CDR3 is TGTGCCAGCAGCCAAGAGGTTGGCGGGGGCTTCACAGATACGCAGTATTTT.

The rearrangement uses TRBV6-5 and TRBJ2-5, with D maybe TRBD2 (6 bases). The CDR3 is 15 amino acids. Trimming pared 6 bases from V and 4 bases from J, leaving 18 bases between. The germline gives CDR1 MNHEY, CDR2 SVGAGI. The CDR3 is CASRLERVQGETQYF. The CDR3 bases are TGTGCCAGCAGGCTGGAGCGGGTCCAGGGAGAGACCCAGTACTTC.

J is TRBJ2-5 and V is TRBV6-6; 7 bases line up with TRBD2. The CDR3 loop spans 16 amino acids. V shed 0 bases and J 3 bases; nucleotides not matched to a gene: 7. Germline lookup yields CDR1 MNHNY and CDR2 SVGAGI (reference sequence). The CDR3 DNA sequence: TGTGCCAGCAGTTACTCGAAAGGCGGGGGAGAAGAGACCCAGTACTTC. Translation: CASSYSKGGGEETQYF.

CDR3 nucleotides: TGTGCCATCAGTGGACACACCACGTACAATGAGCAGTTCTTC. It codes for CAISGHTTYNEQFF. The genes are TRBV10-3 and TRBJ2-1, with D unresolved. The CDR3 spans 14 residues. In germline, CDR1 is ENHRY, CDR2 SYGVKD. V lost 4 bases to trimming and J lost 4 bases, with 11 bases between them.

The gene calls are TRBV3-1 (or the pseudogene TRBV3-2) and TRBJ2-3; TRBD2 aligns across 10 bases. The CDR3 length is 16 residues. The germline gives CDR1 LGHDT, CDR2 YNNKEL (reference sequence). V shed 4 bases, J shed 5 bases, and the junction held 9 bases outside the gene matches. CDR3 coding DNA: TGTGCCAGCAGCCTCTCTGAGCGGGGGGGCGTAGATACGCAGTATTTT. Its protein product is CASSLSERGGVDTQYF.

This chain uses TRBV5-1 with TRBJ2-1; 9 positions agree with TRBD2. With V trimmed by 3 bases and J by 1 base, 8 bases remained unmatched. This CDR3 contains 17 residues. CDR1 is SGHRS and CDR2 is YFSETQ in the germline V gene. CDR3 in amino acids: CASSSDSGGASYNEQFF. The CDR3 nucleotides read TGCGCCAGCAGCTCAGATAGCGGGGGAGCATCCTACAATGAGCAGTTCTTC.

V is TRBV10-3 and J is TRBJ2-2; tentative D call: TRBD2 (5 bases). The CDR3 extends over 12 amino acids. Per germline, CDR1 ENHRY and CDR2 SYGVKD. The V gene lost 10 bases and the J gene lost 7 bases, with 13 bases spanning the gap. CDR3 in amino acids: CASQPGSGELFF. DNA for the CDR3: TGTGCCAGCCAACCGGGGAGCGGGGAGCTGTTTTTT.

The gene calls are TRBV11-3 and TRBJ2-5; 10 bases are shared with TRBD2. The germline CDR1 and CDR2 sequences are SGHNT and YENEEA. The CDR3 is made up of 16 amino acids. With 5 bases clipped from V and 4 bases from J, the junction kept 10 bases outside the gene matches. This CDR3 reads CASSQTQRGGRETQYF. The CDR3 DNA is TGTGCCAGCAGCCAAACCCAGCGGGGGGGCCGAGAGACCCAGTACTTC. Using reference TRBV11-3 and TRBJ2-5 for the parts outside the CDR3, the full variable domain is EAGVVQSPRYKIIEKKQPVAFWCNPISGHNTLYWYLQNLGQGPELLIRYENEEAVDDSQLPKDRFSAERLKGVDSTLKIQPAELGDSAVYLCASSQTQRGGRETQYFGPGTRLLVL.

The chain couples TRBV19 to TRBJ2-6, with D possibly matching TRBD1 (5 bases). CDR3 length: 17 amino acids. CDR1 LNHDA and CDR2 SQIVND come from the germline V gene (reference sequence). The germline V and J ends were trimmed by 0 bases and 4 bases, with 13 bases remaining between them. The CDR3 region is CASSIDPRASGANVLTF. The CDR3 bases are TGTGCCAGTAGTATAGATCCCAGGGCGTCGGGGGCCAACGTCCTGACTTTC.